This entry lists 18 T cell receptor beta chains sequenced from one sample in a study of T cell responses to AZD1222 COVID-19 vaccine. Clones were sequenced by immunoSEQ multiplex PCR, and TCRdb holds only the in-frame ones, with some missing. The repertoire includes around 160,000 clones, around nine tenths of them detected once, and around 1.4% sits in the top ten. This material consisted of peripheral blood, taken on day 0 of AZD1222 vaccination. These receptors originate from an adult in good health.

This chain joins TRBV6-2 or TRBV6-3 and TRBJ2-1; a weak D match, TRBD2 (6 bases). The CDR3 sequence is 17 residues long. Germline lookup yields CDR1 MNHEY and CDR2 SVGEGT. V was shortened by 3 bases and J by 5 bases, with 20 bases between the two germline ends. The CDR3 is CASSYPHLVGGNNEQFF. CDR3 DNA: TGTGCCAGCAGTTATCCGCACCTTGTTGGGGGGAACAATGAGCAGTTCTTC.

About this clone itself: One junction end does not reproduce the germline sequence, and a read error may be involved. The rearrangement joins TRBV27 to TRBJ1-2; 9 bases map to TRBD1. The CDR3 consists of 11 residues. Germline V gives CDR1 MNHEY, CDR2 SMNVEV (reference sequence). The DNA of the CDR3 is TGTGCCAGCAGTTCGGGACAGGGCAAGTCCTTC. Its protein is CASSSGQGKSF.

CDR3 nucleotide sequence: TGCGCCAGCAGCCAAGACGGAGGGCCGCAGCCCCAGCATTTT. It translates to CASSQDGGPQPQHF. The chain has TRBV4-3 and TRBJ1-5; no clear D gene. Germline CDR1 is LGHNA and CDR2 is YSLEER. This CDR3 is 14 amino acids long. V shed 0 bases and J shed 7 bases, with 10 bases lying between them.

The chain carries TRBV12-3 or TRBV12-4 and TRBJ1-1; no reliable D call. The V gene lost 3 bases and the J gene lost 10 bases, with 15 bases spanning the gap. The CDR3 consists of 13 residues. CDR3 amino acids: CASSLRRPMGAFF. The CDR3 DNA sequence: TGTGCCAGCAGTTTGCGCAGACCCATGGGAGCTTTCTTT.

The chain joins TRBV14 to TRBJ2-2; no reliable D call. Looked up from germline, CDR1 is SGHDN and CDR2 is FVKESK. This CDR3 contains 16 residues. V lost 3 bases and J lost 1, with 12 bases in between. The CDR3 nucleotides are TGTGCCAGCAGCCAGGGCCAGAGCCGGAACACCGGGGAGCTGTTTTTT. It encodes CASSQGQSRNTGELFF.

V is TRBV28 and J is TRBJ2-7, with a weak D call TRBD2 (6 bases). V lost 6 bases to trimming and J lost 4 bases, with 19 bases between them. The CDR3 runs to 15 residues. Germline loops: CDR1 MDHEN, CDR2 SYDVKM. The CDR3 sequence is CASSPWRDRVYEQYF. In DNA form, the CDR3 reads TGTGCCAGCAGCCCCTGGCGGGATAGGGTGTACGAGCAGTACTTC. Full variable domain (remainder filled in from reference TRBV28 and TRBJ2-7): DVKVTQSSRYLVKRTGEKVFLECVQDMDHENMFWYRQDPGLGLRLIYFSYDVKMKEKGDIPEGYSVSREKKERFSLILESASTNQTSMYLCASSPWRDRVYEQYFGPGTRLTVT.

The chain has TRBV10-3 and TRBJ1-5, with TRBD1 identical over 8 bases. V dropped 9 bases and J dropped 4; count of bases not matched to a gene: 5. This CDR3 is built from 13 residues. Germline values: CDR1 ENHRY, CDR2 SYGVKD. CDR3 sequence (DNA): TGTGCCATACAGGGGGAAGATAATCAGCCCCAGCATTTT. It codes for CAIQGEDNQPQHF.

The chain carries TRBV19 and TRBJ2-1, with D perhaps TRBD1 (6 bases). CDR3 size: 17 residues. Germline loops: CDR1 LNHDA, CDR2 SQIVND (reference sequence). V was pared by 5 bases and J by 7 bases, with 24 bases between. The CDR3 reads CASSPYIGTPLGNEQFF. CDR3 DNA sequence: TGTGCCAGTAGTCCATACATCGGGACACCCCTTGGGAATGAGCAGTTCTTC.

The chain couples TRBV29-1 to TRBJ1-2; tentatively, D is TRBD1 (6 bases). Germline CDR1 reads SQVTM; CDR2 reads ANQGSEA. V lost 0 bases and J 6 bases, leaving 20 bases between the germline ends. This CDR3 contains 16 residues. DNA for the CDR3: TGCAGCGTTGAAGACAATAGTAGGGGGGGCGGTGATGGCTACACCTTC. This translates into CSVEDNSRGGGDGYTF. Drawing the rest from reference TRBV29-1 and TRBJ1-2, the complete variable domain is SAVISQKPSRDICQRGTSLTIQCQVDSQVTMMFWYRQQPGQSLTLIATANQGSEATYESGFVIDKFPISRPNLTFSTLTVSNMSPEDSSIYLCSVEDNSRGGGDGYTFGSGTRLTVV.

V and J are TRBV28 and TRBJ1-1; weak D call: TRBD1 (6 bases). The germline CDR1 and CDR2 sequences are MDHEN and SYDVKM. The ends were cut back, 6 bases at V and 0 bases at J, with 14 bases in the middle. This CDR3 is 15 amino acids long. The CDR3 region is CASRGTGLVNTEAFF. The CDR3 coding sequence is TGTGCCAGCAGAGGAACAGGGTTGGTGAACACTGAAGCTTTCTTT. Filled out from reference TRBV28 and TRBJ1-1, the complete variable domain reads DVKVTQSSRYLVKRTGEKVFLECVQDMDHENMFWYRQDPGLGLRLIYFSYDVKMKEKGDIPEGYSVSREKKERFSLILESASTNQTSMYLCASRGTGLVNTEAFFGQGTRLTVV.

DNA of the CDR3: TGTGCCAGCAGCTGGGAGGTCGGGACAGGGATGTACGAGCAGTACTTC. Translated, it gives CASSWEVGTGMYEQYF. This chain uses TRBV5-6 with TRBJ2-7, with 9 positions matching TRBD1. Per the germline V gene, CDR1 is SGHDT and CDR2 is YYEEEE. V shed 3 bases, J shed 4 bases, and the junction held 11 bases outside the gene matches. The CDR3 is 16 amino acids. Looking up the rest from reference TRBV5-6 and TRBJ2-7 gives the full variable domain: DAGVTQSPTHLIKTRGQQVTLRCSPKSGHDTVSWYQQALGQGPQFIFQYYEEEERQRGNFPDRFSGHQFPNYSSELNVNALLLGDSALYLCASSWEVGTGMYEQYFGPGTRLTVT.

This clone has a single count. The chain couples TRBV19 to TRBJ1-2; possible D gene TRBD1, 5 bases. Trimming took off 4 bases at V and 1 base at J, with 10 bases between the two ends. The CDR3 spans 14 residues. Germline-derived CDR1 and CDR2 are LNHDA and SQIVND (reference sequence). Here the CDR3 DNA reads TGTGCCAGTAGTACGGGACCGGTTAACTATGGCTACACCTTC. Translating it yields CASSTGPVNYGYTF.

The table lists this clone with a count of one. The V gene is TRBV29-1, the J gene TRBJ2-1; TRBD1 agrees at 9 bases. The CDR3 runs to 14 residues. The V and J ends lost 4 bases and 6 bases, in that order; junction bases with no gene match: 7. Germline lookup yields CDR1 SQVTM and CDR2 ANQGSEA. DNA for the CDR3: TGCAGCGTTGGGGGGACAGGGAAAACCAATGAGCAGTTCTTC. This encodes CSVGGTGKTNEQFF.

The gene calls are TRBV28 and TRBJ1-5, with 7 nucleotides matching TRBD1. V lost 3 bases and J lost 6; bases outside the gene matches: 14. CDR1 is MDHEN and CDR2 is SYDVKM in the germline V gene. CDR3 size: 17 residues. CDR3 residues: CASSFAMMRDSAQPQHF. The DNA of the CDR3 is TGTGCCAGCAGTTTTGCGATGATGAGGGACAGCGCTCAGCCCCAGCATTTT.

The CDR3 coding sequence is TGTGCCAGCAGTACGCTAGCGGGGGCCTCAAGGGAGCAGTTCTTC. It encodes CASSTLAGASREQFF. V usage is TRBV6-5 and J usage is TRBJ2-1, with 10 nucleotides matching TRBD2. CDR1 and CDR2 (germline): MNHEY, SVGAGI. J gave up 10 bases and V 5 bases, and 11 bases lay outside the gene matches. CDR3 length equals 15 residues.

The CDR3 coding sequence is TGTGCCACCTCTCTGTCGGCAGGACTAGCGGTTTACAATGAGCAGTTCTTC. It specifies CATSLSAGLAVYNEQFF. The chain recombines TRBV2 with TRBJ2-1; TRBD2 matches at 10 bases. V shed 10 bases and J 4 bases; nucleotides not matched to a gene: 16. The CDR3 is made up of 17 amino acids. Germline V gene data show CDR1 as SNHLY and CDR2 as FYNNEI.

The CDR3: CASSLGDTIYF. CDR3 sequence (DNA): TGTGCCAGCAGCTTAGGGGACACCATATATTTT. J is TRBJ1-3 and V is TRBV7-8; D call uncertain. CDR1 is SGHVS, CDR2 FQNEAQ, per germline. V lost 1 base, J lost 8 bases, and 3 bases lay in between. This CDR3 is 11 amino acids long.

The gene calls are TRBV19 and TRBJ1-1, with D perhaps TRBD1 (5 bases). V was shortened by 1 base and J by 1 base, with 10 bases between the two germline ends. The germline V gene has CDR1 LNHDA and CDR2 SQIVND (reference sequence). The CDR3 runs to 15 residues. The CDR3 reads CASSIGAGPNTEAFF. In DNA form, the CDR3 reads TGTGCCAGTAGTATAGGAGCAGGGCCGAACACTGAAGCTTTCTTT.